The next 15 T cell receptor beta chains were all read from a single sample in a study of blood T cell repertoires in COVID-19. Method: immunoSEQ multiplex PCR; TCRdb's copy keeps in-frame clones and lacks some. In the table there are about 210,000 clones, roughly 94% of which are singletons. The sequenced sample consisted of peripheral blood. The receptors come from a man aged 25-45 years with acute or convalescent COVID-19.

CDR3 loop: CASSRGTPNEKLFF. CDR3 sequence (DNA): TGTGCCAGCAGCCGGGGGACCCCTAATGAAAAACTGTTTTTT. The chain has TRBV5-6 and TRBJ1-4; a weak D match, TRBD1 (5 bases). CDR1 is SGHDT, CDR2 YYEEEE, per germline. V was trimmed by 4 bases and J by 3 bases, leaving 10 bases between them. This CDR3 has 14 amino acids.

This chain connects TRBV30 to TRBJ2-3, with 7 nucleotides matching TRBD1. The CDR3 runs to 16 residues. Germline values: CDR1 GTSNPN, CDR2 SVGIG (reference sequence). With 5 bases clipped from V and 5 bases from J, the junction kept 16 bases outside the gene matches. The chain's CDR3 is CAWSYRGRGSKDTQYF. CDR3 sequence (DNA): TGTGCCTGGTCCTACAGGGGAAGAGGGAGTAAAGATACGCAGTATTTT. Complete variable domain (other parts from reference TRBV30 and TRBJ2-3): SQTIHQWPATLVQPVGSPLSLECTVEGTSNPNLYWYRQAAGRGLQLLFYSVGIGQISSEVPQNLSASRPQDRQFILSSKKLLLSDSGFYLCAWSYRGRGSKDTQYFGPGTRLTVL.

The chain combines TRBV19 with TRBJ1-1; TRBD1 agrees at 7 bases. This CDR3 contains 13 residues. V dropped 6 bases and J dropped 5; count of bases not matched to a gene: 6. Germline V gives CDR1 LNHDA, CDR2 SQIVND (reference sequence). This chain's CDR3 is CASRADRVTEAFF. The DNA of the CDR3 is TGTGCCAGTAGAGCAGACAGGGTGACTGAAGCTTTCTTT.

The genes are TRBV5-4 and TRBJ2-1, with D perhaps matching TRBD2 (6 bases). The CDR3 consists of 14 residues. The V gene's germline CDR1 is SGHNT and CDR2 YYREEE (reference sequence). Between the trimmed V and J ends, which lost 0 bases and 7 bases, there was a span of 11 bases. The CDR3 is CASSLALARNEQFF. The CDR3 coding sequence is TGTGCCAGCAGCTTGGCCCTAGCGAGAAATGAGCAGTTCTTC.

The chain combines TRBV19 with TRBJ2-1; maybe TRBD1 (6 bases). This CDR3 contains 16 residues. V was shortened by 6 bases and J by 10 bases, with 25 bases between the two germline ends. Germline V CDR1 and CDR2: LNHDA, SQIVND (reference sequence). The CDR3 spells CASSPGDIGRSFEQFF. CDR3 nucleotides: TGTGCCAGTAGCCCCGGGGACATTGGTCGGTCCTTCGAGCAGTTCTTC.

Turning to this clone: The same CDR3 is also encoded by other DNA sequences in this sample. Here the CDR3 reads CASSGTGGTEAFF. CDR3 nucleotide sequence: TGTGCCAGCAGTGGGACAGGGGGCACTGAAGCTTTCTTT. The chain joins TRBV27 to TRBJ1-1; 11 nucleotides line up with TRBD1. This CDR3 is built from 13 residues. J gave up 4 bases and V 5 bases, and 0 bases lay outside the gene matches. CDR1 is MNHEY and CDR2 is SMNVEV in the germline V gene (reference sequence).

The sample holds a few counts of this clone. The gene calls are TRBV27 and TRBJ2-1; TRBD2 matches 8 bases. J lost 1 base, V lost 5 bases, and 7 bases had no gene match. Germline CDR1 is MNHEY and CDR2 is SMNVEV (reference sequence). This CDR3 is built from 16 residues. The CDR3 is CASSERPSGSYNEQFF. CDR3 DNA sequence: TGTGCCAGCAGTGAAAGGCCTAGCGGGTCCTACAATGAGCAGTTCTTC.

This chain joins TRBV5-4 and TRBJ2-2, with 9 bases matching TRBD1. With V trimmed by 4 bases and J by 1 base, 5 bases remained unmatched. The CDR3 is 16 residues long. Germline V gene lookup returns CDR1 SGHNT and CDR2 YYREEE (reference sequence). DNA for the CDR3: TGTGCCAGCAGCATAGGGACAGGGAGGAACACCGGGGAGCTGTTTTTT. It yields the protein CASSIGTGRNTGELFF.

The chain joins TRBV3-1 (or the pseudogene TRBV3-2) to TRBJ2-2; D is unresolved. The germline V gene encodes CDR1 LGHDT and CDR2 YNNKEL (reference sequence). The CDR3 is 15 residues long. V was pared by 4 bases and J by 0 bases, with 9 bases between. The CDR3 DNA is TGTGCCAGCAGCCTTTACGGAGCGAACACCGGGGAGCTGTTTTTT. The encoded protein is CASSLYGANTGELFF.

The chain recombines TRBV6-5 with TRBJ2-7; 9 nucleotides line up with TRBD1. The CDR3 runs 15 residues. Germline CDR1 is MNHEY and CDR2 is SVGAGI. V was pared by 7 bases and J by 5 bases, with 12 bases of the junction left unmatched. Here the CDR3 DNA reads TGTGCCAGCACCAACCCCGGGACAGGGTCCCACGAGCAGTACTTC. This translates into CASTNPGTGSHEQYF.

The V call is TRBV28, the J call TRBJ2-5; 8 positions agree with TRBD1. The length of the CDR3 is 13 residues. Germline V lookup: CDR1 MDHEN, CDR2 SYDVKM. Losses at the gene ends were 8 bases for V and 5 bases for J; bases not matched to a gene: 7. For the CDR3, the DNA is TGTGCCAGCGGGCGACAGGGGTTGGAGACCCAGTACTTC. It encodes CASGRQGLETQYF.

The V and J genes are TRBV10-3 and TRBJ2-3; D uncertain. This CDR3 has 14 residues. The germline CDR1 and CDR2 sequences are ENHRY and SYGVKD. V gave up 6 bases and J gave up 2 bases, with 12 bases separating them. The CDR3 is CAIRPPENTDTQYF. CDR3 DNA sequence: TGTGCCATCAGACCCCCTGAGAACACAGATACGCAGTATTTT.

The V and J genes are TRBV3-1 (or the pseudogene TRBV3-2) and TRBJ2-1, with 11 nucleotides matching TRBD2. J was trimmed by 7 bases and V by 1 base; bases with no gene match: 6. CDR3 length: 16 amino acids. Germline V gene lookup returns CDR1 LGHDT and CDR2 YNNKEL (reference sequence). This CDR3 is CASSQARLAGSNEQFF. The CDR3 DNA reads as TGTGCCAGCAGCCAAGCCCGACTAGCGGGGAGTAATGAGCAGTTCTTC.

The J gene is TRBJ2-7, the V gene TRBV7-9, with D perhaps matching TRBD1 (5 bases). The CDR3 has 15 amino acids. CDR1 and CDR2 (germline): SEHNR, FQNEAQ (reference sequence). Trimming pared 1 base from V and 2 bases from J, leaving 12 bases between. CDR3 region: CASSLEPLTAYEQYF. The CDR3 nucleotides read TGTGCCAGCAGCTTAGAACCTTTGACAGCCTACGAGCAGTACTTC.

The rearrangement uses TRBV3-1 (or the pseudogene TRBV3-2) and TRBJ2-7; D is perhaps TRBD2 (5 bases). This CDR3 spans 13 amino acids. From germline, CDR1 is LGHDT and CDR2 YNNKEL (reference sequence). V was cut by 4 bases and J by 3 bases, with 10 bases left in between. The CDR3 coding sequence is TGTGCCAGCAGCCTACTTGAGGGCTACGAGCAGTACTTC. Translation gives CASSLLEGYEQYF.